These 18 T cell receptor beta chains originate from one sample sequenced in a study of early T cells in non-severe SARS-CoV-2 infection (dated by TCRdb to the early 2020s). Libraries were built with 5' RACE. The sequencer was a NextSeq 500. In-frame beta chains were kept once TCRdb had trimmed the public reads at Q25 with fastp and called clones with MiXCR. Every distinct CDR3 protein forms one entry, paired with its most common genes and DNA. The sample table records some 59,000 distinct CDR3 sequences; 10% of these occur just once. 4.5% to 5.5% of the sample is in the top ten clones. The specimen sequenced was whole blood. The receptors here all came from an adult who was a healthcare worker with PCR-confirmed SARS-CoV-2 infection or an uninfected control (not recorded which).

This chain uses TRBV4-2 with TRBJ2-7; perhaps D is TRBD1 or TRBD2 (5 bases each). The germline V gene has CDR1 LGHNA and CDR2 YNFKEQ. The CDR3 extends over 15 amino acids. V lost 1 base and J 1 base, leaving 11 bases between the germline ends. The CDR3 DNA follows: TGTGCCAGCAGCCAAGCCGGGACCGAGTCCTACGAGCAGTACTTC. It yields the protein CASSQAGTESYEQYF.

This clonotype was observed many times. The V and J genes are TRBV7-9 and TRBJ1-1; D is unclear. Per the germline V gene, CDR1 is SEHNR and CDR2 is FQNEAQ (reference sequence). The ends were cut back, 6 bases at V and 2 bases at J, with 13 bases in the middle. The CDR3 length is 14 residues. CDR3 coding DNA: TGTGCCAGCAGTTTGGGTAATCGAAACACTGAAGCTTTCTTT. Its translation is CASSLGNRNTEAFF.

The gene calls are TRBV4-2 and TRBJ2-3; 9 bases line up with TRBD2. The CDR3 length is 17 residues. Germline CDR1 reads LGHNA; CDR2 reads YNFKEQ. V lost 0 bases, J lost 4 bases, and 8 bases stayed unmatched. The CDR3 here is CASSQDLAGKTADTQYF. The CDR3 DNA follows: TGTGCCAGCAGCCAAGATCTAGCGGGGAAGACTGCAGATACGCAGTATTTT.

This clonotype was picked up many times. This chain links TRBV7-9 with TRBJ2-3; 9 bases agree with TRBD2. The CDR3 has 17 amino acids. V trimming: 2 bases; J trimming: 2 bases; junction bases outside the gene matches: 8. CDR1 SEHNR and CDR2 FQNEAQ come from the germline V gene (reference sequence). CDR3 residues: CASSLMTASGVTDTQYF. CDR3 DNA: TGTGCCAGCAGCTTAATGACCGCTAGCGGGGTCACAGATACGCAGTATTTT.

V gene TRBV4-3 combines with J gene TRBJ2-3; 8 bases are a match to TRBD2. The CDR3 is 16 residues long. V dropped 1 base and J dropped 1; count of bases not matched to a gene: 4. CDR1 is LGHNA and CDR2 is YSLEER in the germline V gene. DNA for the CDR3: TGCGCCAGCAGCCAAGTGTCTAGCGGGCGCACAGATACGCAGTATTTT. Translation: CASSQVSSGRTDTQYF.

The genes are TRBV29-1 and TRBJ2-7; D is possibly TRBD2 (5 bases). Trimming took 7 bases from V and 5 from J, leaving 12 bases between them. The CDR3 has 11 amino acids. Germline V gene data show CDR1 as SQVTM and CDR2 as ANQGSEA. This chain's CDR3 is CSARGADEQYF. The CDR3 coding sequence is TGCAGCGCCCGCGGAGCGGACGAGCAGTACTTC.

This chain links TRBV24-1 with TRBJ2-7; D possibly matches TRBD1 or TRBD2 (5 bases each). CDR3 size: 15 residues. The V end was cut by 3 bases, the J end by 1 base, with 12 bases between. Germline-derived CDR1 and CDR2 are KGHDR and SFDVKD. The CDR3 loop reads CATSDPGSGSYEQYF. The CDR3 nucleotides are TGTGCCACCAGTGATCCGGGATCAGGGTCCTACGAGCAGTACTTC.

This clonotype was counted many times. This chain joins TRBV5-1 and TRBJ2-7; weak D call: TRBD2 (7 bases). With 4 bases removed from V and 6 bases from J, the gap between germline ends came to 23 bases. CDR1 is SGHRS, CDR2 YFSETQ, per germline. This CDR3 contains 16 residues. The CDR3 DNA follows: TGCGCCAGCAGCCCTTTCACAGGGAGGGAAATTAGCGAGCAGTACTTC. Translating gives CASSPFTGREISEQYF.

This clonotype was seen ten or more times. The chain is built from TRBV4-1 and TRBJ1-1, with a weak D call TRBD1 (6 bases). V was cut by 1 base and J by 10 bases, with 10 bases left in between. The CDR3 covers 12 residues. CDR1 is MGHRA and CDR2 is YSYEKL in the germline V gene. CDR3 residues: CASSQVGGLAFF. For the CDR3, the DNA is TGCGCCAGCAGCCAAGTAGGGGGTTTAGCTTTCTTT.

The sample holds many counts of this clonotype. V gene TRBV4-1 combines with J gene TRBJ2-2; D is unclear. Looked up from germline, CDR1 is MGHRA and CDR2 is YSYEKL. V lost 2 bases and J 4 bases, leaving 8 bases between the germline ends. The CDR3 consists of 14 residues. CDR3 DNA: TGCGCCAGCAGCCAACACCGAGGCACCGGGGAGCTGTTTTTT. Its translation: CASSQHRGTGELFF.

This clonotype has just a few counts. The chain couples TRBV5-1 to TRBJ2-2; TRBD2 might be the D (5 bases). The CDR3 covers 15 residues. CDR1 and CDR2 from the germline V gene are SGHRS and YFSETQ. V gave up 3 bases and J gave up 4 bases, with 13 bases separating them. CDR3 in DNA: TGCGCCAGCAGCTCCCTTCGAGGGCTCACCGGGGAGCTGTTTTTT. Translated: CASSSLRGLTGELFF. Supplemented by reference TRBV5-1 and TRBJ2-2, the full variable domain reads KAGVTQTPRYLIKTRGQQVTLSCSPISGHRSVSWYQQTPGQGLQFLFEYFSETQRNKGNFPGRFSGRQFSNSRSEMNVSTLELGDSALYLCASSSLRGLTGELFFGEGSRLTVL.

Many counts were recorded for this clonotype. The V call is TRBV11-2, the J call TRBJ2-1; no definite D call. Trimming removed 3 bases at V and 0 bases at J, with 6 bases between. This CDR3 is 14 amino acids long. CDR1 SGHAT and CDR2 FQNNGV come from the germline V gene. The CDR3 region is CASSLVSSYNEQFF. The CDR3 DNA reads TGTGCCAGCAGCTTGGTGAGCTCCTACAATGAGCAGTTCTTC.

The chain is built from TRBV4-1 and TRBJ1-1; possible D gene TRBD1, 5 bases. Per the germline V gene, CDR1 is MGHRA and CDR2 is YSYEKL. The CDR3 extends over 15 amino acids. Trimming stripped 4 bases from V and 1 base from J, with 13 bases between. Written as DNA, the CDR3 is TGCGCCAGCAGCCCCCGGGACGGTTCGAACACTGAAGCTTTCTTT. Translation gives CASSPRDGSNTEAFF.

This clonotype was observed a few times. The rearrangement joins TRBV6-2 or TRBV6-3 to TRBJ2-7, with a weak D call TRBD1 (5 bases). The V gene's germline CDR1 is MNHEY and CDR2 SVGEGT. V was shortened by 5 bases and J by 4 bases, with 12 bases between the two germline ends. The CDR3 runs to 13 residues. The CDR3 protein is CASSNDRFYEQYF. The CDR3, as DNA: TGTGCCAGCAGTAATGACAGATTTTACGAGCAGTACTTC.

The chain recombines TRBV27 with TRBJ1-1; 7 nucleotides match TRBD1. Trimming removed 7 bases from V and 1 base from J; junction bases left unmatched: 0. The CDR3 loop spans 12 amino acids. Germline V CDR1 and CDR2: MNHEY, SMNVEV (reference sequence). CDR3 in amino acids: CASKGANTEAFF. As DNA, the CDR3 is TGTGCCAGCAAGGGGGCGAACACTGAAGCTTTCTTT.

The chain couples TRBV3-1 to TRBJ1-5; D gene uncertain. CDR3 length: 12 residues. CDR1 and CDR2 from the germline V gene are LGHDT and YNNKEL (reference sequence). The V end lost 2 bases, the J end lost 4 bases, and 3 bases lay between the germline ends. In DNA form, the CDR3 reads TGTGCCAGCAGCCAAAGTAATCAGCCCCAGCATTTT. It yields the protein CASSQSNQPQHF. Drawing the rest from reference TRBV3-1 and TRBJ1-5, the complete variable domain is DTAVSQTPKYLVTQMGNDKSIKCEQNLGHDTMYWYKQDSKKFLKIMFSYNNKELIINETVPNRFSPKSPDKAHLNLHINSLELGDSAVYFCASSQSNQPQHFGDGTRLSIL.

CDR3 bases: TGTGCCAGCAGTTTGATAAATTCACCCCTCCACTTT. Translating it yields CASSLINSPLHF. The rearrangement joins TRBV27 to TRBJ1-6; D unresolved. Germline V gene lookup returns CDR1 MNHEY and CDR2 SMNVEV (reference sequence). Trimming cost V 3 bases and J 7 bases, with 4 bases left between them. This CDR3 region has 12 residues.

The chain couples TRBV20-1 to TRBJ1-6; D is ambiguous. CDR1 and CDR2 from the germline V gene are DFQATT and SNEGSKA (reference sequence). The CDR3 sequence is 12 residues long. V lost 5 bases to trimming and J lost 14 bases, with 16 bases between them. The CDR3 spells CSARGSPVALHF. The CDR3 nucleotides are TGCAGTGCTCGGGGATCTCCGGTAGCCCTCCACTTT.